The clone carrying this T cell receptor beta chain was observed a single time. The sample comes from a study of OX40 agonist ivuxolimab in advanced cancers. V was shortened by 1 base and J by 3 bases, with 11 bases between the two germline ends. Germline V lookup: CDR1 SGHRS, CDR2 YFSETQ. CDR3 length: 15 amino acids. Only in-frame clones appear in the TCRdb table, and some are missing; sequencing was by immunoSEQ multiplex PCR. The sample includes approximately 77,000 clones, less than 95% of them seen just once. The rearrangement joins TRBV5-1 to TRBJ2-1, with D perhaps TRBD1 (6 bases). Sequences were derived from CD4+ or CD8+ T cells sorted from blood, sampled in a trial of the OX40 agonist ivuxolimab. This sequence was found in an adult with an advanced solid tumor such as melanoma, head and neck, liver or kidney cancer. CDR3 protein: CASSLNTGLYNEQFF. Here the CDR3 DNA reads TGCGCCAGCAGCTTGAATACAGGGCTCTACAATGAGCAGTTCTTC.